A selection of T cell receptor beta chains follows, all from one sample in a study of neurological immune-mediated disorders. TCRdb reanalysed the 5' RACE reads using MiXCR and keeps one entry per CDR3 protein. Of roughly 53,000 distinct CDR3 sequences in the sample, more than 7% were seen once. Sequencing was done on a sample of PBMCs. The receptor set was obtained from a woman between 40 and 50 years old in good health. The CDR3 runs from the conserved cysteine through the conserved F or W. The D gene is left open where the match is weak. Not every row has a clone size; where given, it reads once, few, many or a size class.

cdr3_length,clone_size,j_call,v_call,d_call,cdr3_nt,cdr3_aa
14,many,TRBJ1-1,TRBV5-1,-,TGCGCCAGCAGCATACAGGGAGGGTACACTGAAGCTTTCTTT,CASSIQGGYTEAFF
15,many,TRBJ2-3,TRBV20-1,-,TGCAGTGCTGAACAGGGCTGGGGGAGCACAGATACGCAGTATTTT,CSAEQGWGSTDTQYF
14,many,TRBJ2-5,TRBV7-8,-,TGTGCCAGCAGCTTAGTCGGAGGGAAAGAGACCCAGTACTTC,CASSLVGGKETQYF
15,many,TRBJ1-2,TRBV7-3,-,TGTGCCAGCAGCTTTCCGACAGCCTTGAACTATGGCTACACCTTC,CASSFPTALNYGYTF
16,many,TRBJ1-2,TRBV4-1,-,TGCGCCAGCAGCCAAGATGGGGTCAGGCGGAACTATGGCTACACCTTC,CASSQDGVRRNYGYTF
14,many,TRBJ2-5,TRBV7-3,TRBD1,TGTGCCAGCAGCTTGACAGGGGGCCGGGAGACCCAGTACTTC,CASSLTGGRETQYF
13,many,TRBJ1-4,TRBV15,TRBD1,TGTGCCACCAGCAGAGAATTCTGGGACAGGACGTTTTTT,CATSREFWDRTFF
16,-,TRBJ2-3,TRBV6-5,TRBD2,TGTGCCAGCAGCTTAAGACTAGCGGGGGGGTCCGATACGCAGTATTTT,CASSLRLAGGSDTQYF
13,many,TRBJ2-4,TRBV20-1,TRBD1,TGCAGTGCTAGGGACAGGGGTAATCACATTCAGTACTTC,CSARDRGNHIQYF
16,many,TRBJ1-2,TRBV6-5,-,TGTGCCAGCAGTTACCGGAGAGCTGTAGAACGGGGGAGCTACACCTTC,CASSYRRAVERGSYTF
16,many,TRBJ2-5,TRBV7-2,-,TGTGCCAGCAGCCCGCGGGACTTGGGGCCGCAAGAGACCCAGTACTTC,CASSPRDLGPQETQYF
14,many,TRBJ2-4,TRBV29-1,-,TGCAGCTGCACACAGCAACTAGCCAAAAACATTCAGTACTTC,CSCTQQLAKNIQYF
14,many,TRBJ2-3,TRBV20-1,TRBD2,TGCAGCTCAGCCGCACGGGGGAGGGCAGATACGCAGTATTTT,CSSAARGRADTQYF
14,-,TRBJ1-1,TRBV7-2,-,TGTGCCAGCAGTCGAGGACGGTTGAACACTGAAGCTTTCTTT,CASSRGRLNTEAFF
18,many,TRBJ2-1,TRBV4-3,-,TGCGCCAGCAGCCAAGAAGGGGGCATCGCGGGAGAGTACAATGAGCAGTTCTTC,CASSQEGGIAGEYNEQFF
17,many,TRBJ2-3,TRBV20-1,TRBD2,TGCAGTGCTAGGGATTGGACTAGCGGTACACACACAGATACGCAGTATTTT,CSARDWTSGTHTDTQYF
16,many,TRBJ2-3,TRBV7-3,-,TGTGCCAGCAGCTTAGGCCGGTGGAGGGCGGGGGATACGCAGTATTTT,CASSLGRWRAGDTQYF
15,many,TRBJ1-5,TRBV7-2,TRBD1,TGTGCCAGCACCCGGACAGGGGGCAGCAATCAGCCCCAGCATTTT,CASTRTGGSNQPQHF
13,many,TRBJ1-2,TRBV20-1,-,TGCAGTGCTCCCCCGGGGCAGGGCGGGGGCTACACCTTC,CSAPPGQGGGYTF
17,many,TRBJ2-5,TRBV20-1,-,TGCAGTGCTAGAGATTTGGGCAGGGGACGATACCAAGAGACCCAGTACTTC,CSARDLGRGRYQETQYF
11,many,TRBJ1-2,TRBV6-1,-,TGTGCCAGCTTTCGAAACTATGGCTACACCTTC,CASFRNYGYTF
13,many,TRBJ2-5,TRBV29-1,-,TGCAGCGTTGAGTCACAGGGAAGGGAGACCCAGTACTTC,CSVESQGRETQYF
16,many,TRBJ2-3,TRBV2,-,TGTGCCAGCAGACGACCAGGGGGGGCTAGCACAGATACGCAGTATTTT,CASRRPGGASTDTQYF
10,many,TRBJ2-5,TRBV20-1,-,TGCAGTGGGATGGGGGAGACCCAGTACTTC,CSGMGETQYF
15,many,TRBJ1-5,TRBV7-2,-,TGTGCCAGCAGCCGGGACTTTCATAGCAATCAGCCCCAGCATTTT,CASSRDFHSNQPQHF
14,many,TRBJ1-1,TRBV5-1,TRBD1,TGCGCCAGCCGTGAACAGGGGGCGAACACTGAAGCTTTCTTT,CASREQGANTEAFF
13,many,TRBJ1-3,TRBV6-2/TRBV6-3,-,TGTGCCAGCAACATGGATTGGAGAAACACCATATATTTT,CASNMDWRNTIYF
12,many,TRBJ1-1,TRBV12-3/TRBV12-4,-,TGTGCCAGCAGTTTGGTTTCGACTGAAGCTTTCTTT,CASSLVSTEAFF